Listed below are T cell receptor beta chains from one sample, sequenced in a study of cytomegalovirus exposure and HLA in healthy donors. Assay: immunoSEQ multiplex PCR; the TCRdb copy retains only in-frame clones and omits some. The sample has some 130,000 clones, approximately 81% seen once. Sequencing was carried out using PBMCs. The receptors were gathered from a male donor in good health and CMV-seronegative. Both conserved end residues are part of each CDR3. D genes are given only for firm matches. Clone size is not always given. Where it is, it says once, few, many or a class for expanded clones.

CASSTSGTGGLEAFF	TGTGCCAGTAGCACTTCCGGGACAGGGGGTCTTGAAGCTTTCTTT	TRBJ1-1	TRBD1	TRBV19	NA
CASSLQGIQETQYF	TGCGCCAGCAGCTTACAGGGAATCCAAGAGACCCAGTACTTC	TRBJ2-5	NA	TRBV5-1	once
CASKDFHRPHTGELFF	TGTGCCAGCAAGGATTTTCACAGGCCCCACACCGGGGAGCTGTTTTTT	TRBJ2-2	NA	TRBV5-8	NA
CATSRGEGLEEIAPQETQYF	TGTGCCACCAGCAGAGGGGAGGGACTAGAAGAGATAGCTCCACAAGAGACCCAGTACTTC	TRBJ2-5	TRBD2	TRBV15	NA
CASSAEGLSYEQYF	TGTGCCAGCAGCGCCGAGGGCCTCTCCTACGAGCAGTACTTC	TRBJ2-7	NA	TRBV28	few
CSGGLAGGTNEQFF	TGCAGCGGTGGACTAGCGGGAGGCACCAATGAGCAGTTCTTC	TRBJ2-1	TRBD2	TRBV29-1	NA
CAWSDRVGYTF	TGTGCCTGGAGTGACAGGGTTGGCTACACCTTC	TRBJ1-2	NA	TRBV30	NA
CASSYSNRANTEAFF	TGTGCCAGCAGTTACTCTAACAGGGCGAACACTGAAGCTTTCTTT	TRBJ1-1	NA	TRBV6-5	NA
CASSLGTSGEPQHF	TGTGCCAGCAGCCTAGGGACATCAGGGGAGCCCCAGCATTTT	TRBJ1-5	NA	TRBV7-8	once
CASSTTGASYGYTF	TGTGCCAGCAGTACGACAGGGGCCTCCTATGGCTACACCTTC	TRBJ1-2	TRBD1	TRBV6-6	NA
CASSRREDSYNEQFF	TGTGCCAGCAGCCGACGGGAGGACTCCTACAATGAGCAGTTCTTC	TRBJ2-1	TRBD2	TRBV11-3	NA
CASRSPTGTSKFDTQYF	TGTGCCAGCAGGTCCCCCACCGGGACTAGTAAGTTCGATACGCAGTATTTT	TRBJ2-3	TRBD2	TRBV27	few
CSVVGGGAITDTQYF	TGCAGCGTTGTGGGCGGGGGGGCCATCACAGATACGCAGTATTTT	TRBJ2-3	TRBD2	TRBV29-1	NA
CATSLDRGQETQYF	TGTGCCACCAGCCTAGACAGGGGCCAAGAGACCCAGTACTTC	TRBJ2-5	TRBD1	TRBV15	few
CASSLIGTSGSGELFF	TGTGCCAGCAGCCTGATAGGGACTAGCGGGAGCGGGGAGCTGTTTTTT	TRBJ2-2	TRBD2	TRBV27	NA
CASSQEWGGNYEQYF	TGCGCCAGCAGCCAAGAGTGGGGCGGTAACTACGAGCAGTACTTC	TRBJ2-7	NA	TRBV4-3	NA
CSVTGGHSGYTF	TGCAGCGTTACAGGGGGGCATTCTGGCTACACCTTC	TRBJ1-2	TRBD1	TRBV29-1	NA
CASGRQGSNYGYTF	TGTGCCAGCGGGAGACAGGGATCTAACTATGGCTACACCTTC	TRBJ1-2	TRBD1	TRBV6-5	NA
CASSLPSTDTQYF	TGTGCCAGCTCACTTCCTAGCACAGATACGCAGTATTTT	TRBJ2-3	NA	TRBV18	NA
CASSFMGGSYEQYF	TGTGCCAGCAGTTTTATGGGGGGATCCTACGAGCAGTACTTC	TRBJ2-7	NA	TRBV28	NA
CASSFPGQEAFF	TGTGCCAGCAGTTTCCCGGGACAGGAAGCTTTCTTT	TRBJ1-1	TRBD1	TRBV27	NA
CASSLAEAGQGMKGQFF	TGTGCCAGCAGCTTAGCGGAGGCCGGACAGGGGATGAAAGGGCAGTTCTTC	TRBJ2-1	TRBD1	TRBV7-6	NA
CASSQILGAGDRGNEQFF	TGTGCCAGCAGCCAAATACTGGGAGCGGGAGATAGGGGCAATGAGCAGTTCTTC	TRBJ2-1	TRBD2	TRBV4-2	NA
CASSDGANYGYTF	TGTGCCAGCAGTGACGGTGCTAACTATGGCTACACCTTC	TRBJ1-2	NA	TRBV2	NA
CASSQKFLGDTQYF	TGTGCCAGCAGCCAAAAGTTCCTCGGGGATACGCAGTATTTT	TRBJ2-3	NA	TRBV5-4	few
CASSVQGETGELFF	TGTGCCAGCAGTGTACAGGGCGAGACCGGGGAGCTGTTTTTT	TRBJ2-2	NA	TRBV6-4	once
CASRTGTDNEKLFF	TGCGCCAGCAGGACCGGGACAGATAATGAAAAACTGTTTTTT	TRBJ1-4	TRBD1	TRBV5-1	NA
CASSGQGSSQPQHF	TGTGCCAGCAGCGGACAGGGGTCGAGCCAGCCCCAGCATTTT	TRBJ1-5	TRBD1	TRBV2	NA
CASSPGTSQAFVREQYF	TGTGCCAGCTCACCAGGGACTAGCCAAGCATTCGTACGGGAGCAGTACTTC	TRBJ2-7	TRBD2	TRBV18	NA
CASSFRRGANTGELFF	TGTGCCAGCAGCTTTCGCAGGGGGGCGAACACCGGGGAGCTGTTTTTT	TRBJ2-2	NA	TRBV5-4	NA
CASSKLAGTYEQYF	TGCGCCAGCAGCAAACTAGCGGGAACCTACGAGCAGTACTTC	TRBJ2-7	TRBD2	TRBV4-1	NA
CASSIKSSYNEQFF	TGTGCCAGTAGTATCAAGAGCTCCTACAATGAGCAGTTCTTC	TRBJ2-1	NA	TRBV19	NA
CSVESSGGLGEQFF	TGCAGCGTTGAGTCTAGCGGGGGCCTTGGTGAGCAGTTCTTC	TRBJ2-1	TRBD2	TRBV29-1	once
CASSLGDRGNNSPLHF	TGCGCCAGCAGCTTGGGGGACAGGGGCAATAATTCACCCCTCCACTTT	TRBJ1-6	TRBD1	TRBV5-1	few
CASSESAGVNTEAFF	TGTGCCAGCAGTGAATCGGCAGGGGTGAACACTGAAGCTTTCTTT	TRBJ1-1	NA	TRBV6-1	few
CASSQTVVAKNIQYF	TGCGCCAGCAGCCAAACGGTGGTAGCCAAAAACATTCAGTACTTC	TRBJ2-4	NA	TRBV4-3	NA
CASSFSGGVPYEQYF	TGTGCCAGCAGCTTTAGCGGGGGGGTACCCTACGAGCAGTACTTC	TRBJ2-7	TRBD2	TRBV7-2	NA
CASSVKSSEIAGGLIDTQYF	TGTGCCAGCAGCGTAAAATCTTCGGAGATAGCGGGGGGGTTGATAGATACGCAGTATTTT	TRBJ2-3	TRBD2	TRBV9	once
CSSSPALYEQYF	TGTTCCAGCAGCCCTGCCCTATACGAGCAGTACTTC	TRBJ2-7	NA	TRBV7-9	NA
CATSREKSWAGNEQFF	TGTGCCACCAGCAGAGAAAAGAGCTGGGCGGGTAATGAGCAGTTCTTC	TRBJ2-1	NA	TRBV15	NA
CASSLARIDGYTF	TGCGCCAGCAGCTTGGCCCGTATAGATGGCTACACCTTC	TRBJ1-2	NA	TRBV5-1	few
CASRRESSGANVLTF	TGTGCCAGCAGGCGGGAGAGCTCTGGGGCCAACGTCCTGACTTTC	TRBJ2-6	TRBD2	TRBV28	NA
CASSQSISTDTQYF	TGTGCCAGCAGCCAATCAATCAGCACAGATACGCAGTATTTT	TRBJ2-3	NA	TRBV6-5	NA
CASSLPGAGEQYF	TGCGCCAGCAGCTTACCGGGAGCGGGAGAGCAGTACTTC	TRBJ2-7	TRBD2	TRBV5-1	NA
CASSPGQGGGEQFF	TGTGCCAGCTCACCGGGACAGGGAGGTGGTGAGCAGTTCTTC	TRBJ2-1	TRBD1	TRBV18	NA
CASSSLAGRAGELFF	TGTGCCAGCAGCTCACTAGCGGGGAGGGCCGGGGAGCTGTTTTTT	TRBJ2-2	TRBD2	TRBV7-9	NA
CASSMRGAYEQYF	TGTGCCAGCAGTATGCGGGGGGCCTACGAGCAGTACTTC	TRBJ2-7	TRBD2	TRBV6-5	NA
CASSAAGGANVLTF	TGTGCCAGCTCCGCGGCGGGGGGGGCCAACGTCCTGACTTTC	TRBJ2-6	NA	TRBV28	NA
CAWGLAVQETQYF	TGTGCCTGGGGACTAGCGGTACAAGAGACCCAGTACTTC	TRBJ2-5	TRBD2	TRBV30	few
CASSLFTGKGNQPQHF	TGTGCCAGCAGTTTATTTACAGGCAAGGGCAATCAGCCCCAGCATTTT	TRBJ1-5	NA	TRBV28	NA
CASSLPPRDTRGNGYTF	TGTGCCAGCAGCCTGCCACCCCGGGACACCCGCGGCAATGGCTACACCTTC	TRBJ1-2	NA	TRBV28	NA
CASSEGQGTYEQYF	TGTGCCAGCAGCGAAGGACAGGGAACCTACGAGCAGTACTTC	TRBJ2-7	TRBD1	TRBV5-4	NA
CSVDGDPEAFF	TGCAGCGTTGACGGGGATCCTGAAGCTTTCTTT	TRBJ1-1	NA	TRBV29-1	few